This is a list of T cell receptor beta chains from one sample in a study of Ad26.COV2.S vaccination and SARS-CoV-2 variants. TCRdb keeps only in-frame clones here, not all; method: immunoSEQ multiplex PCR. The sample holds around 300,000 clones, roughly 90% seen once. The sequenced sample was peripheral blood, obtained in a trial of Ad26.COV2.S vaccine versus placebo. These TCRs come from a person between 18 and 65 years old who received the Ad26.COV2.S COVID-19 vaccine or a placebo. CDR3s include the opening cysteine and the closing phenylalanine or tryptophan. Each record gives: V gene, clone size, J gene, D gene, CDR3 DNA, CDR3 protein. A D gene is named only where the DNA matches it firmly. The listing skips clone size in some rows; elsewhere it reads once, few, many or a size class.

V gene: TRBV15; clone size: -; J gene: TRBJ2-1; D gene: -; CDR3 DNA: TGTGCCACCAGCAGAGATCTTCGGATCTACAATGAGCAGTTCTTC; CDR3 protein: CATSRDLRIYNEQFF
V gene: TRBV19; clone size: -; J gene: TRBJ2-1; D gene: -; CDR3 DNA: TGTGCCAGTAGTATAGGCCAGGGATTTTACAATGAGCAGTTCTTC; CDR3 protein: CASSIGQGFYNEQFF
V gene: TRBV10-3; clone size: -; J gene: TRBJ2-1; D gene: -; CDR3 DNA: TGTGCCATCAGTGTGGGGGACTACAATGAGCAGTTCTTC; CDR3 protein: CAISVGDYNEQFF
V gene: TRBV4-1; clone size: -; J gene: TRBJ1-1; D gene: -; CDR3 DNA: TGCGCCAGCAGCCATGTTTCACAGGGCTTCACTGAAGCTTTCTTT; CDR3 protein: CASSHVSQGFTEAFF
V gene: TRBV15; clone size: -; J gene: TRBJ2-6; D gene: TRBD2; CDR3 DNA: TGTGCCACCAGCAGAGGCGGGAGGCTAAGTCCTTCTGGGGCCAACGTCCTGACTTTC; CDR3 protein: CATSRGGRLSPSGANVLTF
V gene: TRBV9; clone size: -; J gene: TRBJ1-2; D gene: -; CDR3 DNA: TGTGCCAGCAGCGTAGCGGATCAGCCTTTCTATGGCTACACCTTC; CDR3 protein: CASSVADQPFYGYTF
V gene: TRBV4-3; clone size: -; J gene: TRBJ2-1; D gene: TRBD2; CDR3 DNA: TGCGCCAGCAGCCTTTTTTGGGGTAGGCTAGCGGGAGTCAATGAGCAGTTCTTC; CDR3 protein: CASSLFWGRLAGVNEQFF
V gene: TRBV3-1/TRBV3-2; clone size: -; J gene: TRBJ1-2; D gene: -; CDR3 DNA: TGTGCCAGCAGCCAAGTTGCAGGGAACTATGGCTACACCTTC; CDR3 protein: CASSQVAGNYGYTF
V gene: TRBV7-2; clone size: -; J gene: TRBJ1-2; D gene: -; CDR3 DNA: TGTGCCAGCAGCTTACCCAGGGAAGGCTATGGCTACACCTTC; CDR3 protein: CASSLPREGYGYTF
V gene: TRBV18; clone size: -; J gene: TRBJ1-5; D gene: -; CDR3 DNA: TGTGCCAGCTCACCGCTTAAGGGGGGGAGCAATCAGCCCCAGCATTTT; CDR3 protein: CASSPLKGGSNQPQHF
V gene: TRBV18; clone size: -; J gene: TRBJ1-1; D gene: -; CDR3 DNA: TGTGCCAGCTCACCCCTTCCGGGGGCAACGAACACTGAAGCTTTCTTT; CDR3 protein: CASSPLPGATNTEAFF
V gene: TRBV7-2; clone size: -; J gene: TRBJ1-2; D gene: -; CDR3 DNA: TGTGCCAGCAGCCCCTTTCAACCAGCTAACTATGGCTACACCTTC; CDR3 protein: CASSPFQPANYGYTF
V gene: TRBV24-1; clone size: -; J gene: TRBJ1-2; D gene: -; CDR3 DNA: TGTGCCACCAGCGCAGGGAGGAACTATGGCTACACCTTC; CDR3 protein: CATSAGRNYGYTF
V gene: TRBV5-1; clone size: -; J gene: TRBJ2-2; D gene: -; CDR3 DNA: TGCGCCAGCAGCCTAGGGACTGCAACCGGGGAGCTGTTTTTT; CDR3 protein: CASSLGTATGELFF
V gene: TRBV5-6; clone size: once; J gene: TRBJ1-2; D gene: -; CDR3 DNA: TGTGCCAGCAGCTTGGCCGGGGTGGGGCCATCTCCCCACACCTTC; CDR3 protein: CASSLAGVGPSPHTF
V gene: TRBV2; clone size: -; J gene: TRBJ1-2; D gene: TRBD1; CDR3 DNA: TGTGCCAGCAGAGAGACAGGGGGGGTTGGCTACACCTTC; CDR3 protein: CASRETGGVGYTF
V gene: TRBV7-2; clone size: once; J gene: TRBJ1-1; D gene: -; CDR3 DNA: TGTGCCAGCAGCTTAGGTGACTTGAACACTGAAGCTTTCTTT; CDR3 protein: CASSLGDLNTEAFF
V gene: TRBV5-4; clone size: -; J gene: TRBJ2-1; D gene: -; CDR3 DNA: TGTGCCAGCAGCTTGGCCCCATCCAATGAGCAGTTCTTC; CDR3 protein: CASSLAPSNEQFF
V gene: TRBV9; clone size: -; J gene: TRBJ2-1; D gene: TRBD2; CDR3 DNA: TGTGCCAGCAGCGTTAGCGGGGGTTCTTACAATGAGCAGTTCTTC; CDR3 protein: CASSVSGGSYNEQFF
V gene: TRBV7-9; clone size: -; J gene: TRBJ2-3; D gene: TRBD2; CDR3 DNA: TGTGCCAGCAGCTTAGTGACTAGCGGGAGAACAGATACGCAGTATTTT; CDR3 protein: CASSLVTSGRTDTQYF
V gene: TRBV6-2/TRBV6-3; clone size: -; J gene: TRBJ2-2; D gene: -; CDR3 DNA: TGTGCCAGCAGTTACTCACGCGGGTCCCCTACCGGGGAGCTGTTTTTT; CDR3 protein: CASSYSRGSPTGELFF
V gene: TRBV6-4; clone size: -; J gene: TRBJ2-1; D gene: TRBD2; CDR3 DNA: TGTGCCAGCAGTGACTCGTCCTTGGCTAGCGGTACCAATGAGCAGTTCTTC; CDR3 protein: CASSDSSLASGTNEQFF
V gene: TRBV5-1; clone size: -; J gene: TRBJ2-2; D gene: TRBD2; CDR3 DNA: TGCGCCAGCAGTGTTACTAGCGGGAGGGCCTCCGGGGAGCTGTTTTTT; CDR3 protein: CASSVTSGRASGELFF
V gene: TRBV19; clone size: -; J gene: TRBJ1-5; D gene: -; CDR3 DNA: TGTGCCAGTAGTTCCATGGACCTGTTTAATCAGCCCCAGCATTTT; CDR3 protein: CASSSMDLFNQPQHF
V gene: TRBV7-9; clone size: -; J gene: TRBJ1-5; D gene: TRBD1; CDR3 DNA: TGTGCCAGCAGCGTCCGGGACAGTAATCAGCCCCAGCATTTT; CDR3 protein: CASSVRDSNQPQHF
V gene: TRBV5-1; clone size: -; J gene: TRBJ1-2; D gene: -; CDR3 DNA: TGCGCCAGCAGCTGGGGTGACAGCAACTATGGCTACACCTTC; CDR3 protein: CASSWGDSNYGYTF
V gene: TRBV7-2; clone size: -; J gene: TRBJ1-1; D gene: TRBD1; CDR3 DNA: TGTGCCAGCAGGTTGACAGGGCAGAACACTGAAGCTTTCTTT; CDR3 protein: CASRLTGQNTEAFF
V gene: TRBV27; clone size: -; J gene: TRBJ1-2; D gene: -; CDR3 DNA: TGTGCCAGCAGTAGCTGGCCCTATGGCTACACCTTC; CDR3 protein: CASSSWPYGYTF
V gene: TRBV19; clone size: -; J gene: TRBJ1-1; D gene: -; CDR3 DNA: TGTGCCAGTAAGGAGACAGGCCGGGACACTGAAGCTTTCTTT; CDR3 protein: CASKETGRDTEAFF
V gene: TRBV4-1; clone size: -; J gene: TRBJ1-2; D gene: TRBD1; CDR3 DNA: TGCGCCAGCAGCCATTTGGTTGACAGGGAGGGAGGCTACACCTTC; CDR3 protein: CASSHLVDREGGYTF
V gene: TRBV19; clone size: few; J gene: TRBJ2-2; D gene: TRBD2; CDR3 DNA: TGTGCCAGTAGTACGGAGCGGGAGAGTTACGGGGAGCTGTTTTTT; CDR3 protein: CASSTERESYGELFF
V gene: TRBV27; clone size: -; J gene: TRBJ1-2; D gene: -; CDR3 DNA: TGTGCCAGCAGTTTACAGGGGAGCTATGGCTACACCTTC; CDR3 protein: CASSLQGSYGYTF
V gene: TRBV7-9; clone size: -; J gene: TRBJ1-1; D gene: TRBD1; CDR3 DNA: TGTGCCAGCAGACCGGCCCCGGGACAGGGGGCGGAGGTCACTGAAGCTTTCTTT; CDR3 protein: CASRPAPGQGAEVTEAFF
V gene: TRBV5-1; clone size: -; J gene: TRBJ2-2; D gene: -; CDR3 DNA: TGCGCCAGCAGTCAGGGGAATCGGAACACCGGGGAGCTGTTTTTT; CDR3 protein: CASSQGNRNTGELFF
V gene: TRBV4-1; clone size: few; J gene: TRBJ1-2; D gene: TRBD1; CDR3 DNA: TGCGCCAGCAGCCAAGTTCAGACAGGGGACTATGGCTACACCTTC; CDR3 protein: CASSQVQTGDYGYTF
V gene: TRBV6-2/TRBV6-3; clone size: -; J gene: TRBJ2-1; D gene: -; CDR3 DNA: TGTGCCAGCAGTTACATGCTCAGGGGAGGGGGTGAGCAGTTCTTC; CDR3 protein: CASSYMLRGGGEQFF
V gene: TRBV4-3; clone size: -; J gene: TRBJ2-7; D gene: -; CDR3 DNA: TGCGCCAGCAGCCCGGACGGATACTACGAGCAGTACTTC; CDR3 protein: CASSPDGYYEQYF
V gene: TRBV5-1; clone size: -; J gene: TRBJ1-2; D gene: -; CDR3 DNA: TGCGCCAGCAGCGATGGGGGACCGAATGGCTACACCTTC; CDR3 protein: CASSDGGPNGYTF
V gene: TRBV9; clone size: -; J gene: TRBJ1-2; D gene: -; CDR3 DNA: TGTGCCAGCAGCGTAGGAGGGGCCAGGAACTATGGCTACACCTTC; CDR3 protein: CASSVGGARNYGYTF
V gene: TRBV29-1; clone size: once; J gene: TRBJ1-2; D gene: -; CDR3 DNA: TGCAGCGTTTACAGGGACTATGGCTACACCTTC; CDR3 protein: CSVYRDYGYTF
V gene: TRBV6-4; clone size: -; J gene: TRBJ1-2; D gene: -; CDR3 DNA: TGTGCCAGCAGTGACTCGAGTCGGGGAGACTATGGCTACACCTTC; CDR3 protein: CASSDSSRGDYGYTF
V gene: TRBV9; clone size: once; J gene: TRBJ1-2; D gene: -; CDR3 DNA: TGTGCCAGCAGCGGGGACCTGGGAGGCTACACCTTC; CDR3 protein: CASSGDLGGYTF
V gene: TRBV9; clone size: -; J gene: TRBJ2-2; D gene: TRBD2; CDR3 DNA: TGTGCCAGCAGCGTAGAGGGACTAGCGGTGAACACCGGGGAGCTGTTTTTT; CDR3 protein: CASSVEGLAVNTGELFF
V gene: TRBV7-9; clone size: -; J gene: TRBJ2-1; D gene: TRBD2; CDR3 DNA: TGTGCCAGCAGCTGGGGACTAGCGGGAGCGAACAATGAGCAGTTCTTC; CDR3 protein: CASSWGLAGANNEQFF